A selection of T cell receptor beta chains follows, all from one sample in a study of blood T cells in healthy people across ages. In TCRdb, the 5' RACE reads were re-called with MiXCR into one record per CDR3 protein. The sample has hundreds of thousands of distinct CDR3 sequences, about 62% seen once. The sequencing input was blood. The receptors stem from a man aged 30-40 years in good health. Both conserved end residues are part of each CDR3. A D gene is named only where the DNA matches it firmly. Clone size is given for some rows only: seen once, a few or many times, or a class if the clone is expanded.

-	TRBV5-4	TRBJ2-3	-	TGTGCCAGCAGCTTGCGGATGACAGATACGCAGTATTTT	CASSLRMTDTQYF
-	TRBV3-1	TRBJ1-1	-	TGTGCCAGCAGCCAAGCCCAGGGCACTGAAGCTTTCTTT	CASSQAQGTEAFF
-	TRBV28	TRBJ2-7	-	TGTGCCAGCAGTCAGAATCCGGGACTCCTCTCCTACGAGCAGTACTTC	CASSQNPGLLSYEQYF
-	TRBV7-9	TRBJ1-1	few	TGTGCCAGCAGCCCGAAGGGGAACACTGAAGCTTTCTTT	CASSPKGNTEAFF
-	TRBV7-9	TRBJ2-1	-	TGTGCCAGCAGCCCTCGACAGGAGTACAATGAGCAGTTCTTC	CASSPRQEYNEQFF
-	TRBV29-1	TRBJ1-6	-	TGCAGCGTTGAAGTTCGGGGGCGGCGCCACGAGAGGTATAATTCACCCCTCCACTTT	CSVEVRGRRHERYNSPLHF
TRBD1	TRBV6-5	TRBJ1-2	-	TGTGCCAGCAGTTACTCGACTAAGGGGGCGGGCTATGGCTACACCTTC	CASSYSTKGAGYGYTF
TRBD2	TRBV7-3	TRBJ2-3	-	TGTGCCAGCAGCTTAGGGGCTAGCGGGGGTCTGGGCACAGATACGCAGTATTTT	CASSLGASGGLGTDTQYF
TRBD1	TRBV28	TRBJ2-1	-	TGTGCCAGCTACAGGACAGGTTACAATGAGCAGTTCTTC	CASYRTGYNEQFF
TRBD1	TRBV30	TRBJ1-4	-	TGTGCCTGGGGGACAGGGACTAATGAAAAACTGTTTTTT	CAWGTGTNEKLFF
TRBD1	TRBV29-1	TRBJ1-2	few	TGCAGCGTTGCGCTTCCAGGGGGACAAGGGTTCTACACCTTC	CSVALPGGQGFYTF
TRBD1	TRBV29-1	TRBJ2-4	-	TGCAGCGTTGTGGACAGGGGCTACAAGCAGTACTTC	CSVVDRGYKQYF
-	TRBV7-2	TRBJ2-5	-	TGTGCCAGCAGCATCGAGCCCCAAGAGACCCAGTACTTC	CASSIEPQETQYF
-	TRBV7-2	TRBJ2-3	-	TGTGCCAGCAGCTTTACTTGGGCGGATACGCAGTATTTT	CASSFTWADTQYF
TRBD1	TRBV27	TRBJ2-7	-	TGTGCCAGCAGTCTAGCCCTCAGGGGGTACGAGCAGTACTTC	CASSLALRGYEQYF
TRBD2	TRBV7-3	TRBJ2-5	-	TGTGCCAGCAGTGGCGGGGGCCAAGAGACCCAGTACTTC	CASSGGGQETQYF
TRBD2	TRBV9	TRBJ2-7	few	TGCGCCAGCAGCGTGGGACTAGCGGGGGGTTACGAGCAGTACTTC	CASSVGLAGGYEQYF
-	TRBV16	TRBJ1-6	-	TGTGCCAGCAGCCAAGCCCCGGACAGACTGCCCCTCCACTTT	CASSQAPDRLPLHF
-	TRBV5-6	TRBJ2-5	-	TGTGCCAGCAGCACGGGGGACAGCCAAGAGACCCAGTACTTC	CASSTGDSQETQYF
TRBD1	TRBV20-1	TRBJ1-5	once	TGCAGTGCTCGCCCGGGGACAGGGAGGAGTCAGCCCCAGCATTTT	CSARPGTGRSQPQHF
TRBD1	TRBV12-3/TRBV12-4	TRBJ1-2	-	TGTGCCAGCAGTTCGGACAGGGTCTACACCTTC	CASSSDRVYTF
-	TRBV2	TRBJ2-7	-	TGTGCCAGCAGTGGGGTAGGGGTCTCCTACGAGCAGTACTTC	CASSGVGVSYEQYF
-	TRBV28	TRBJ2-7	-	TGTGCCAGCATGGGGGCCGGGGCACACTACGAGCAGTACTTC	CASMGAGAHYEQYF
-	TRBV15	TRBJ2-7	many	TGTGCCACCAGCAGAGGAGCCAGTTCCTACGAGCAGTACTTC	CATSRGASSYEQYF
-	TRBV29-1	TRBJ2-7	-	TGCAGCGTTGAACCTACGGGGGCCTACGAGCAGTACTTC	CSVEPTGAYEQYF
TRBD2	TRBV4-2	TRBJ2-3	-	TGTGCCAGCAGTCCGGGGGGGCGCAAGGATACGCAGTATTTT	CASSPGGRKDTQYF
-	TRBV29-1	TRBJ2-5	-	TGCAGCGTTACCCGGGACCGCCAAGAGACCCAGTACTTC	CSVTRDRQETQYF
TRBD1	TRBV6-5	TRBJ2-4	-	TGTGCCAGCAGCCGACAGGGACAGGGGGGAACTCAGTACTTC	CASSRQGQGGTQYF
-	TRBV6-6	TRBJ2-7	-	TGTGCCAGCAGTGCTACAGGGTCGCACGAGCAGTACTTC	CASSATGSHEQYF
-	TRBV28	TRBJ2-4	-	TGTGCCAGCAGTTCTTTGGAGGGGGCGTTGGACATTCAGTACTTC	CASSSLEGALDIQYF
-	TRBV25-1	TRBJ2-5	-	TGTGCCAGCAGTGAGGCACCTACAACACAAGAGACCCAGTACTTC	CASSEAPTTQETQYF
-	TRBV15	TRBJ2-2	-	TGTGCCACCAGCAGAGATGGGGCCGGGGAGCTGTTTTTT	CATSRDGAGELFF
TRBD2	TRBV28	TRBJ2-3	few	TGTGCCAGCAGTCCGATCGGGGAAGCGGGAGGCACAGATACGCAGTATTTT	CASSPIGEAGGTDTQYF
-	TRBV29-1	TRBJ2-3	-	TGCAGCGTTGAAGAAAGACCCACAGATACGCAGTATTTT	CSVEERPTDTQYF
-	TRBV7-9	TRBJ2-3	-	TGTGCCAGCAGCGCACCGAGACAGAGACCAGATACGCAGTATTTT	CASSAPRQRPDTQYF
-	TRBV3-1	TRBJ1-1	few	TGTGCCAGCAGCCAAACAGGGCTCACTGAAGCTTTCTTT	CASSQTGLTEAFF
TRBD1	TRBV11-2	TRBJ2-7	few	TGTGCCAGCAGCTTAGGGGACAGGGTAGTCGACGAGCAGTACTTC	CASSLGDRVVDEQYF
-	TRBV7-2	TRBJ1-1	-	TGTGCCAGCAGCTCGTATAACAGGCTCGAAGCTTTCTTT	CASSSYNRLEAFF
-	TRBV2	TRBJ1-1	few	TGTGCCAGCAGTGGGGACCTCAACACTGAAGCTTTCTTT	CASSGDLNTEAFF
-	TRBV9	TRBJ2-4	-	TGTGCCAGCAGCGTAATGAAGGGGGGGAACATTCAGTACTTC	CASSVMKGGNIQYF
TRBD2	TRBV20-1	TRBJ2-7	-	TGCAGTGCTAGGAGGGAGGGGTTGGAGGGCGAGCAGTACTTC	CSARREGLEGEQYF
-	TRBV14	TRBJ1-2	-	TGTGCCAGCAGCCTGGGGCCGTCGAAAGGCTACACCTTC	CASSLGPSKGYTF
TRBD1	TRBV9	TRBJ2-5	-	TGTGCCAGCAGCGACCGTAGGTGGGGACAGCAAGAGACCCAGTACTTC	CASSDRRWGQQETQYF
TRBD2	TRBV20-1	TRBJ2-1	few	TGCAGTGCTAGAGTTTCTTGGGGGGGATCATTAATTGAGCAGTTCTTC	CSARVSWGGSLIEQFF
-	TRBV28	TRBJ2-7	once	TGTGCCAGCAGTCTCCGGGACAAACGCTACGAGCAGTACTTC	CASSLRDKRYEQYF
-	TRBV27	TRBJ2-1	-	TGTGCCAGCAGTTTATCGAGGGGTTACAATGAGCAGTTCTTC	CASSLSRGYNEQFF
TRBD2	TRBV9	TRBJ2-3	-	TGTGCCAGCAGCCTAACTAGCGGGGAATACACAGATACGCAGTATTTT	CASSLTSGEYTDTQYF
-	TRBV29-1	TRBJ2-1	-	TGCAGCGTTGAAGAACGATATAATGAGCAGTTCTTC	CSVEERYNEQFF